The 14 T cell receptor beta chains reported below all come from one sample, sequenced in a study of T cell clonotyping in hematopoietic cell transplantation. Assay: immunoSEQ multiplex PCR; the TCRdb copy retains only in-frame clones and omits some. The data hold about 49,000 clones, with 86% observed a single time. Time point meaning: recipient sample about 28 days before transplant, after cytoreduction. The sequencing used peripheral blood mononuclear cells, collected before stem cell transplant. The source is a man between 60 and 75 years old with biphenotypic leukemia. Some clones in this sample may be carry-over from other donors' samples.

This clone was detected only a few times. The V call is TRBV20-1, the J call TRBJ1-1, with D uncertain. Trimming shortened V by 1 base and J by 11 bases, and 5 bases separated the two germline ends. Germline CDR1 DFQATT, CDR2 SNEGSKA (reference sequence). The CDR3 runs to 9 residues. The CDR3 DNA follows: TGCAGTGCTAGAGTAGGGGCTTTCTTT. Its protein is CSARVGAFF.

The J gene is TRBJ2-7, the V gene TRBV19; D may be TRBD2 (6 bases). The CDR3 has 14 amino acids. CDR1 and CDR2 (germline): LNHDA, SQIVND (reference sequence). The V and J ends lost 5 bases and 2 bases respectively, with 13 bases between them. The CDR3 is CASSHDSGPYEQYF. CDR3 nucleotide sequence: TGTGCCAGTAGTCATGACAGCGGGCCCTACGAGCAGTACTTC.

By frequency in the sample, this clone is medium-sized. The same CDR3 arises from other DNA sequences in this sample as well. V usage is TRBV28 and J usage is TRBJ2-4; 7 bases align to TRBD2. The germline CDR1 and CDR2 sequences are MDHEN and SYDVKM. The CDR3 sequence is 15 residues long. V trimming: 5 bases; J trimming: 0 bases; junction bases outside the gene matches: 4. CDR3 residues: CASSHRGGAKNIQYF. The DNA of the CDR3 is TGTGCCAGCAGTCACCGCGGGGGAGCCAAAAACATTCAGTACTTC.

The rearrangement links TRBV5-6 to TRBJ1-5; D possibly corresponds to TRBD1 (6 bases). The CDR3 runs to 14 residues. Looked up from germline, CDR1 is SGHDT and CDR2 is YYEEEE. The V end was cut by 3 bases, the J end by 6 bases, with 13 bases between. The CDR3 nucleotides are TGTGCCAGCAGCTATGGACAGAGGGTTCAGCCCCAGCATTTT. This translates into CASSYGQRVQPQHF.

This sequence joins TRBV30 and TRBJ1-1; possible D gene TRBD1, 5 bases. V dropped 1 base and J dropped 4 bases, with 10 bases sitting between them. The germline V gene encodes CDR1 GTSNPN and CDR2 SVGIG (reference sequence). The CDR3 has 13 amino acids. The CDR3 DNA sequence: TGTGCCTGGAGTGGGGGGGAGAGCACTGAAGCTTTCTTT. It is translated as CAWSGGESTEAFF.

CDR3 bases: TGTGCCAGCAGCGCGCCCGTAGCGGGGAGCACAGATACGCAGTATTTT. As protein: CASSAPVAGSTDTQYF. The rearrangement joins TRBV5-4 to TRBJ2-3; the match to TRBD2 covers 8 bases. CDR1 is SGHNT and CDR2 is YYREEE in the germline V gene (reference sequence). Germline trimming cut 4 bases from V and 0 bases from J; bases unmatched to any gene: 7. The CDR3 consists of 16 residues.

V usage is TRBV6-1 and J usage is TRBJ2-2; no firm D call. With 6 bases removed from V and 6 bases from J, the gap between germline ends came to 11 bases. Germline-derived CDR1 and CDR2 are MNHNS and SASEGT. This CDR3 has 13 residues. The CDR3 DNA is TGTGCCAGCAGCTTTGAATTCCCCGGGGAGCTGTTTTTT. This encodes CASSFEFPGELFF.

The V call is TRBV7-6, the J call TRBJ2-2, with TRBD2 identical over 12 bases. The CDR3 runs 18 residues. Germline CDR1 and CDR2: SGHVS and FNYEAQ. V trimming: 4 bases; J trimming: 6 bases; junction bases outside the gene matches: 12. The CDR3 protein is CASSSLAGGPIRAGELFF. In DNA, the CDR3 is TGTGCCAGCAGCTCCCTAGCGGGAGGGCCTATTAGGGCCGGGGAGCTGTTTTTT.

This chain uses TRBV4-2 with TRBJ2-5; 7 positions agree with TRBD2. Trimming took 8 bases from V and 3 from J; bases not matched to a gene: 12. The CDR3 has 15 amino acids. Germline assignment: CDR1 LGHNA and CDR2 YNFKEQ. The CDR3 region has the DNA TGTGCCAGCCGGCGGGGCGGGGAGGGAGAAGAGACCCAGTACTTC. This gives the protein CASRRGGEGEETQYF.

This clone has a handful of counts. The gene calls are TRBV27 and TRBJ2-3; D possibly corresponds to TRBD2 (6 bases). The CDR3 sequence is 15 residues long. V was pared by 3 bases and J by 0 bases, with 10 bases between. Germline loops: CDR1 MNHEY, CDR2 SMNVEV (reference sequence). The CDR3 sequence is CASSFGEVSTDTQYF. The CDR3 DNA sequence: TGTGCCAGCAGTTTTGGGGAGGTGAGCACAGATACGCAGTATTTT.

The chain is built from TRBV11-2 and TRBJ1-5, with D unresolved. CDR3 length equals 13 residues. Trimming took 5 bases from V and 5 from J, leaving 10 bases between them. CDR1 is SGHAT, CDR2 FQNNGV, per germline. The CDR3 sequence is CASSPGPDQPQHF. Written as DNA, the CDR3 is TGTGCCAGCAGCCCGGGTCCGGATCAGCCCCAGCATTTT.

This chain joins TRBV27 and TRBJ2-7; 7 bases are a match to TRBD1. The J segment lost 4 bases and the V segment lost 6 bases, leaving 6 bases of the junction unmatched. The CDR3 extends over 13 amino acids. CDR1 is MNHEY, CDR2 SMNVEV, per germline (reference sequence). The CDR3 region has the DNA TGTGCCAGCAGAGGGACAGAAGTGTACGAGCAGTACTTC. It translates to CASRGTEVYEQYF.

V is TRBV2 and J is TRBJ2-3, with D possibly being TRBD2 (6 bases). The V end was cut by 7 bases, the J end by 0 bases, with 11 bases between. This CDR3 region has 14 residues. Germline V CDR1 and CDR2: SNHLY, FYNNEI. The CDR3 DNA sequence: TGTGCCAGCAAGGCCGGGACTAGCACAGATACGCAGTATTTT. This sequence encodes CASKAGTSTDTQYF.

V is TRBV19 and J is TRBJ1-5; D unresolved. The germline V gene has CDR1 LNHDA and CDR2 SQIVND (reference sequence). This CDR3 comprises 13 residues. Trimming left V 1 base short and J 12 bases short, with 13 bases between. The CDR3 bases are TGTGCCAGTAGTATAGCGGGCCGAATCAGCCAGCATTTT. Its protein product is CASSIAGRISQHF. Full variable domain (missing parts from reference TRBV19 and TRBJ1-5): DGGITQSPKYLFRKEGQNVTLSCEQNLNHDAMYWYRQDPGQGLRLIYYSQIVNDFQKGDIAEGYSVSREKKESFPLTVTSAQKNPTAFYLCASSIAGRISQHFGDGTRLSIL.